This TCR beta chain was recovered during a study of human T cells and chemical hapten exposure. Study at large: A mostly female patient group had alopecia areata, totalis or universalis.

There are many counts of this clonotype. Each CDR3 protein gets one entry after TCRdb re-called the RACE reads with MiXCR. The data show about 200,000 distinct CDR3 sequences, under 25% seen once. Described time point: patch test 3, about 24 weeks after DPC sensitization. Described treatment: therapeutic diphenylcyclopropenone sensitization with weekly scalp DPC. CDR3 size: 14 residues. Trimming removed 3 bases from V and 0 bases from J, with 10 bases in between. CDR1 and CDR2 from the germline V gene are DFQATT and SNEGSKA (reference sequence). This specimen was whole blood, taken in connection with sensitization to the hapten diphenylcyclopropenone (DPC). The sequence was collected from a woman aged 40 to 49 with alopecia areata. Some clones in this sample may be carry-over from other donors' samples. The V and J genes are TRBV20-1 and TRBJ2-3, with TRBD1 as a possible D gene (7 bases). The DNA of the CDR3 is TGCAGTGCTAGGACAGGGACTAGCACAGATACGCAGTATTTT. Protein product: CSARTGTSTDTQYF.